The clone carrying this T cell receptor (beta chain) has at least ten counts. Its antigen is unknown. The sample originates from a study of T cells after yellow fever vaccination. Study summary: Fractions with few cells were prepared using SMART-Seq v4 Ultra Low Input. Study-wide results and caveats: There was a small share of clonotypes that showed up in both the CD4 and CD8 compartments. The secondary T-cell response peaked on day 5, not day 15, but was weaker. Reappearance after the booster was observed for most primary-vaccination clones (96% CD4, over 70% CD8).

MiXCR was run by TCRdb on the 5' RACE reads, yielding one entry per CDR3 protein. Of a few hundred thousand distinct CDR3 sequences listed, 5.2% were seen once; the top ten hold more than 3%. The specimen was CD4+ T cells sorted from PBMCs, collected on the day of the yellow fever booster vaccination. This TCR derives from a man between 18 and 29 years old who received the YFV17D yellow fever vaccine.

The CDR3 loop reads CASRGQASPYEQYF. The CDR3 nucleotides are TGTGCCAGCAGGGGGCAAGCCTCCCCCTACGAGCAGTACTTC. The rearrangement links TRBV12-3 or TRBV12-4 to TRBJ2-7; D might be TRBD1 (5 bases). V was clipped by 6 bases and J by 2 bases, with 14 bases between them. This CDR3 contains 14 residues.